These 15 T cell receptor beta chains were sequenced from one sample in a study of early T cells in non-severe SARS-CoV-2 infection. TCRdb independently ran MiXCR on the 5' RACE reads; one entry per CDR3 protein. Here the sample spans roughly 41,000 distinct CDR3 sequences, 5.8% being singletons. Material for sequencing was whole blood. The receptor set was obtained from an adult who was a healthcare worker with PCR-confirmed SARS-CoV-2 infection or an uninfected control (not recorded which).

This clonotype was seen more than once but under ten times. The gene calls are TRBV7-8 and TRBJ2-2; 12 bases are shared with TRBD2. The CDR3 is made up of 17 amino acids. The germline V gene has CDR1 SGHVS and CDR2 FQNEAQ. Germline trimming cut 4 bases from V and 1 base from J; bases unmatched to any gene: 4. CDR3: CASSSSLAGGNTGELFF. CDR3 bases: TGTGCCAGCAGCTCCTCACTAGCGGGGGGGAACACCGGGGAGCTGTTTTTT.

This clonotype was recorded at least ten times. This chain connects TRBV5-6 to TRBJ2-7; D unresolved. Looked up from germline, CDR1 is SGHDT and CDR2 is YYEEEE. CDR3 size: 13 residues. Between the trimmed V and J ends, which lost 0 bases and 2 bases, there was a span of 6 bases. The CDR3: CASSLELAYEQYF. The CDR3 bases are TGTGCCAGCAGCTTGGAGTTAGCCTACGAGCAGTACTTC. The variable domain in full, with the rest retrieved from reference TRBV5-6 and TRBJ2-7, is DAGVTQSPTHLIKTRGQQVTLRCSPKSGHDTVSWYQQALGQGPQFIFQYYEEEERQRGNFPDRFSGHQFPNYSSELNVNALLLGDSALYLCASSLELAYEQYFGPGTRLTVT.

This clonotype was detected ten times or more. V usage is TRBV7-6 and J usage is TRBJ2-2; TRBD1 is a possible D gene (6 bases). V lost 1 base to trimming and J lost 5 bases, with 14 bases between them. Germline loops: CDR1 SGHVS, CDR2 FNYEAQ. This CDR3 region has 16 residues. Here the CDR3 reads CASSLEAAGATGELFF. The CDR3 DNA reads TGTGCCAGCAGCTTAGAGGCGGCAGGGGCAACCGGGGAGCTGTTTTTT.

This clonotype was seen many times. This chain connects TRBV6-2 or TRBV6-3 to TRBJ2-6; 7 bases agree with TRBD1. CDR1 is MNHEY, CDR2 SVGEGT, per germline. With V trimmed by 4 bases and J by 0 bases, 6 bases remained unmatched. The CDR3 runs to 17 residues. Here the CDR3 reads CASSLDRESSGANVLTF. CDR3 DNA sequence: TGTGCCAGCAGTTTAGACAGGGAAAGCTCTGGGGCCAACGTCCTGACTTTC.

This clonotype was observed many times. The chain carries TRBV5-1 and TRBJ2-3; D is perhaps TRBD1 (6 bases). Germline lookup yields CDR1 SGHRS and CDR2 YFSETQ. Trimming stripped 4 bases from V and 0 bases from J, with 15 bases between. The CDR3 spans 16 residues. The CDR3 nucleotides read TGCGCCAGCAGCCACTGGGGGCGTGCTAGCACAGATACGCAGTATTTT. Encoded protein: CASSHWGRASTDTQYF.

In this sample, this clonotype turned up a few times. The CDR3 DNA reads as TGTGCCTGGAGTGCCGGCAGGGTGAGCACAGATACGCAGTATTTT. Translating gives CAWSAGRVSTDTQYF. The J gene is TRBJ2-3, the V gene TRBV30; a weak D match, TRBD1 (5 bases). CDR3 length equals 15 residues. Germline CDR1 is GTSNPN and CDR2 is SVGIG (reference sequence). V dropped 1 base and J dropped 0 bases, with 11 bases sitting between them.

This clonotype was seen many times. This rearrangement joins TRBV12-3 or TRBV12-4 to TRBJ2-3; D ambiguous. The CDR3 length is 13 residues. The V end was cut by 0 bases, the J end by 6 bases, with 7 bases between. DNA of the CDR3: TGTGCCAGCAGTTTAGCGGGCGTGGATACGCAGTATTTT. It yields the protein CASSLAGVDTQYF.

This clonotype was counted at least ten times. The genes are TRBV20-1 and TRBJ2-7; D may match TRBD1 or TRBD2 (5 bases each). CDR3 size: 12 residues. V was cut by 6 bases and J by 6 bases, with 15 bases left in between. The germline V gene encodes CDR1 DFQATT and CDR2 SNEGSKA (reference sequence). The CDR3 spells CSARDVRGEQYF. The CDR3 DNA reads as TGCAGTGCCAGGGACGTCCGGGGCGAGCAGTACTTC.

This clonotype occurred many times. The chain has TRBV12-3 or TRBV12-4 and TRBJ1-1, with 10 bases aligning to TRBD1. V shed 0 bases and J 6 bases; nucleotides not matched to a gene: 1. This CDR3 is built from 14 residues. The CDR3 sequence: CASSLAGTGAEAFF. Written as DNA, the CDR3 is TGTGCCAGCAGTTTAGCCGGGACAGGGGCTGAAGCTTTCTTT.

This clonotype was counted ten times or more. The chain couples TRBV9 to TRBJ2-2; 7 positions agree with TRBD1. V shed 9 bases, J shed 2 bases, and the junction held 16 bases outside the gene matches. From germline, CDR1 is SGDLS and CDR2 YYNGEE. This CDR3 has 17 residues. CDR3 region: CATAHDRARSNTGELFF. CDR3 DNA sequence: TGTGCCACCGCCCACGACAGGGCTAGGTCCAACACCGGGGAGCTGTTTTTT.

This clonotype was recorded at least ten times. V usage is TRBV19 and J usage is TRBJ1-5; TRBD1 is a possible D gene (5 bases). This CDR3 comprises 17 residues. The V end lost 4 bases, the J end lost 2 bases, and 18 bases lay between the germline ends. Germline values: CDR1 LNHDA, CDR2 SQIVND (reference sequence). CDR3 residues: CASSTPPRGIGNQPQHF. CDR3 bases: TGTGCCAGTAGTACCCCCCCCCGGGGGATTGGCAATCAGCCCCAGCATTTT.

The chain employs TRBV6-5 and TRBJ2-6; D not resolved. Germline CDR1 reads MNHEY; CDR2 reads SVGAGI. This CDR3 is built from 17 residues. V was clipped by 0 bases and J by 1 base, with 10 bases between them. CDR3 DNA: TGTGCCAGCAGTTACTCGAATTGGGGTTCTGGGGCCAACGTCCTGACTTTC. Translation: CASSYSNWGSGANVLTF.

There are many counts of this clonotype. The chain recombines TRBV24-1 with TRBJ1-2, with 8 nucleotides matching TRBD1. V shed 4 bases and J 5 bases; nucleotides not matched to a gene: 8. CDR3 length equals 15 residues. From germline, CDR1 is KGHDR and CDR2 SFDVKD. In nucleotides, the CDR3 is TGTGCCACCAGTGAACCCACCGGGACAGGATATGGCTACACCTTC. Its protein product is CATSEPTGTGYGYTF.

The chain has TRBV30 and TRBJ1-5; D possibly corresponds to TRBD1 (6 bases). The germline V gene encodes CDR1 GTSNPN and CDR2 SVGIG (reference sequence). The ends were cut back, 0 bases at V and 0 bases at J, with 15 bases in the middle. There are 17 residues in the CDR3. CDR3 nucleotide sequence: TGTGCCTGGAGTGTAGGTAGATCAGGGGCTAGCAATCAGCCCCAGCATTTT. It codes for CAWSVGRSGASNQPQHF.

In its sample, this clonotype was seen many times. V gene TRBV20-1 combines with J gene TRBJ2-1; 12 nucleotides match TRBD2. The germline V gene encodes CDR1 DFQATT and CDR2 SNEGSKA (reference sequence). Trimming removed 6 bases from V and 8 bases from J; junction bases left unmatched: 8. The CDR3 length is 14 residues. In nucleotides, the CDR3 is TGCAGTGCGGAAGCTAGCGGGAGGGCCGATGAGCAGTTCTTC. Protein sequence: CSAEASGRADEQFF.